Sequencing of this T cell receptor (beta chain) was carried out in a study of vaccination effects on CD4 cells after COVID-19. As for the study in general: Two doses of BNT162b2 or mRNA-1273 vaccine were administered to participants. Study-level results: Early timepoints after infection were absent, and convalescent patients were few in the study. Substantial clonal contraction characterized both infection- and vaccine-induced clones late after vaccination.

The CDR3 loop spans 15 amino acids. Germline CDR1 and CDR2: SGHNT and YYREEE (reference sequence). Between the trimmed V and J ends, which lost 3 bases and 4 bases, there was a span of 16 bases. CD4+ T cells specific for antigen were expanded with viral peptide pools by the ViraFEST assay before sequencing. Culture lasted approximately 10 days before CD4+ T cell isolation. The vaccine recipients had no prior SARS-CoV-2 infection, with negative nucleocapsid antibodies. After under 2.5 million PBMC were placed in each well, they were cultured with about 10 IU/ml IL-2 and approximately 10 ug/ml peptides. A note on this clone: No antigen is known for it.

The table came from immunoSEQ multiplex PCR; TCRdb's copy has only in-frame clones and leaves some out. The sample lists 77,000 or so clones, around 79% seen once, with about 10% in the top ten. This material consisted of CD4+ T cells from PBMCs cultured with SARS-CoV-2 spike peptides, taken before COVID-19 vaccination. The V gene is TRBV5-4, the J gene TRBJ1-2, with D possibly TRBD1 on 5 matching bases. The TCR was taken from a human donor who received a COVID-19 vaccine. Here the CDR3 reads CASSSTKTGGYGYTF. CDR3 bases: TGTGCCAGCAGCTCGACTAAAACAGGCGGCTATGGCTACACCTTC.